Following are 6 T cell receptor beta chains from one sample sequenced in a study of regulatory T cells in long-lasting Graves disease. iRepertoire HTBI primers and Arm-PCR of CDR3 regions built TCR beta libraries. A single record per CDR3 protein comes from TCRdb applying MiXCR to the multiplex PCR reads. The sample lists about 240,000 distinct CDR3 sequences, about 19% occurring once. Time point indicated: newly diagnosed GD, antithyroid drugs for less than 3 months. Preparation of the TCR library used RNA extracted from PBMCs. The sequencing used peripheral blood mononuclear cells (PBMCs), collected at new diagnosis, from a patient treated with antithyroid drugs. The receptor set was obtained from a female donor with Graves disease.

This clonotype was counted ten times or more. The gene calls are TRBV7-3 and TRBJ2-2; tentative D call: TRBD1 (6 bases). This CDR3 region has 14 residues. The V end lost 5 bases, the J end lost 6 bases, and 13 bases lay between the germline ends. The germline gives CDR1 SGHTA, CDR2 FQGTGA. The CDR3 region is CASSPQTGAGELFF. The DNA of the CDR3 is TGTGCCAGCAGCCCACAGACAGGCGCCGGGGAGCTGTTTTTT.

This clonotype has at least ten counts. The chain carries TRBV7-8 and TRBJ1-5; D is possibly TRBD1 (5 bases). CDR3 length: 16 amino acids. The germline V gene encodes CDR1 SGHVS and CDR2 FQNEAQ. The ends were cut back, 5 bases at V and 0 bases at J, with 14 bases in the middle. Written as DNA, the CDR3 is TGTGCCAGCAGCCTCCGGGACTACTATAGCAATCAGCCCCAGCATTTT. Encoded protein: CASSLRDYYSNQPQHF.

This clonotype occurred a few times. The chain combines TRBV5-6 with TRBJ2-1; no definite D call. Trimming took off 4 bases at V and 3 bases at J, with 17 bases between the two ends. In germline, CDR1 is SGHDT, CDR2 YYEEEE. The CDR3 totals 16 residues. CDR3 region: CASSPPDRRVYNEQFF. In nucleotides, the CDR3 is TGTGCCAGCAGCCCCCCTGACCGTAGGGTCTACAATGAGCAGTTCTTC. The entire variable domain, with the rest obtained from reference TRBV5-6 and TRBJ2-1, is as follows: DAGVTQSPTHLIKTRGQQVTLRCSPKSGHDTVSWYQQALGQGPQFIFQYYEEEERQRGNFPDRFSGHQFPNYSSELNVNALLLGDSALYLCASSPPDRRVYNEQFFGPGTRLTVL.

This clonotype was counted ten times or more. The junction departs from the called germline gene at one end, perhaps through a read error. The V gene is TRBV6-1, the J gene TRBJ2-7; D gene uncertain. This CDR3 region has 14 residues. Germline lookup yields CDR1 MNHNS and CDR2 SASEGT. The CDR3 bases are TGTGCCAGCAGCCGGACGGTGAGCTCCTGCGAGCAGTACTTC. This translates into CASSRTVSSCEQYF.

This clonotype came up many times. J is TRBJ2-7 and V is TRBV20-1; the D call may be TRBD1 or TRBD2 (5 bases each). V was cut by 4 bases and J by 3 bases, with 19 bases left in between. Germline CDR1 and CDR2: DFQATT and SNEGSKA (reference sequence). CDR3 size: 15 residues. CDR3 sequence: CSATSGTYEGYEQYF. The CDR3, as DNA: TGCAGTGCTACCTCCGGGACCTATGAAGGCTACGAGCAGTACTTC.

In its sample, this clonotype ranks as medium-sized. The CDR3 sequence: CASSEGVAGPTGETQYF. The CDR3 DNA reads TGTGCCAGCAGTGAGGGGGTAGCGGGCCCGACGGGTGAGACCCAGTACTTC. This sequence joins TRBV2 and TRBJ2-5; 7 nucleotides line up with TRBD2. The trim removed 3 bases at V and 5 bases at J, leaving 15 bases unmatched. The CDR3 contains 17 residues. Looked up from germline, CDR1 is SNHLY and CDR2 is FYNNEI.